This T cell receptor (beta chain) comes out of a study of Ad26.COV2.S vaccination and SARS-CoV-2 variants. Overall study context: Vaccine-arm donor from the placebo-controlled COV1001 Ad26.COV2.S trial. Intramuscular Ad26.COV2.S at 5x10^10 or 1x10^11 viral particles. Findings of the study overall: Total T cell responses may have been underestimated by the TCR breadth and depth analyses.

TCRdb's copy holds only in-frame clones and misses some; the assay was immunoSEQ multiplex PCR. The sample has around 450,000 clones, around 91% seen once. Treatment indicated: some 20 received Ad26.COV2.S at low or high dose, single or two shots; about 5 received placebo; per-sample allocation not given. Day 63 after the first vaccine or placebo injection was the time point for sampling. Trimming pared 1 base from V and 4 bases from J, leaving 11 bases between. From germline, CDR1 is SGHAT and CDR2 FQNNGV. This CDR3 has 15 residues. To note about this clone: What it recognizes is unknown.

Material: peripheral blood, obtained in a trial of Ad26.COV2.S vaccine versus placebo. The rearrangement joins TRBV11-2 to TRBJ1-5, with D possibly being TRBD1 (6 bases). This TCR came from a person aged 18-60 years who received the Ad26.COV2.S COVID-19 vaccine or a placebo. CDR3 loop: CASSLGGARNQPQHF. The CDR3 nucleotides are TGTGCCAGCAGCTTAGGGGGGGCGAGAAATCAGCCCCAGCATTTT.